Listed here are 5 T cell receptor beta chains from one sample, sequenced in a study of T cell changes during pregnancy in multiple sclerosis. Repertoires were generated with immunoSEQ multiplex PCR, while TCRdb's copy carries only in-frame clones and drops some. Altogether 40,000 to 55,000 clones are present, more than 90% being singletons, with the ten largest covering approximately 0.4%. The material was CD4+ T cells from peripheral blood mononuclear cells, obtained before pregnancy. All receptors derive from a female donor with multiple sclerosis, enrolled in a pregnancy study.

V and J are TRBV7-2 and TRBJ2-5; tentative D call: TRBD2 (6 bases). Trimming took 1 base from V and 1 from J, leaving 10 bases between them. This CDR3 region has 15 residues. Germline V gene data show CDR1 as SGHTA and CDR2 as FQGNSA. CDR3 bases: TGTGCCAGCAGCTTAGTCGGGGGACGCCAAGAGACCCAGTACTTC. It yields the protein CASSLVGGRQETQYF.

V and J are TRBV25-1 and TRBJ2-7; D not certain. Germline V gives CDR1 MGHDK, CDR2 SYGVNS. CDR3 length equals 13 residues. V was trimmed by 2 bases and J by 0 bases, leaving 5 bases between them. CDR3 loop: CASSEVSSYEQYF. The CDR3 DNA reads TGTGCCAGCAGTGAAGTCAGCTCCTACGAGCAGTACTTC.

In its sample, this clone was seen once. The DNA of the CDR3 is TGTGCCAGCAGCGTGGGCAGCAACACTGAAGCTTTCTTT. Protein sequence: CASSVGSNTEAFF. This chain connects TRBV9 to TRBJ1-1; D not certain. From germline, CDR1 is SGDLS and CDR2 YYNGEE. The CDR3 has 13 amino acids. V shed 2 bases and J shed 2 bases, with 7 bases lying between them.

The rearrangement links TRBV7-2 to TRBJ2-3, with TRBD2 identical over 9 bases. The V segment lost 0 bases and the J segment 3 bases; nucleotides outside the gene matches: 10. This CDR3 is built from 18 residues. Germline loops: CDR1 SGHTA, CDR2 FQGNSA. The CDR3 DNA reads TGTGCCAGCAGCTTAGCCTCAATAGCGGGAGTCGGGACAGATACGCAGTATTTT. As protein: CASSLASIAGVGTDTQYF.

The chain recombines TRBV7-2 with TRBJ1-3, with D uncertain. The ends were cut back, 8 bases at V and 0 bases at J, with 8 bases in the middle. This CDR3 is built from 13 residues. Germline CDR1 is SGHTA and CDR2 is FQGNSA. The CDR3 loop reads CASGTSSGNTIYF. The CDR3 coding sequence is TGTGCCAGCGGAACTAGCTCTGGAAACACCATATATTTT.